What follows are 23 T cell receptor beta chains derived from one specimen sequenced in a study of cytomegalovirus exposure and HLA in healthy donors. Assay used: immunoSEQ multiplex PCR; TCRdb lists only in-frame clones, some missing. The profile shows about 130,000 clones, around 86% of them singletons. The sample was PBMCs. These receptors all stem from a woman aged 18-30 years in good health and CMV-seronegative.

The chain employs TRBV6-6 and TRBJ1-2; 7 bases are a match to TRBD1. Germline CDR1 MNHNY, CDR2 SVGAGI (reference sequence). Trimming removed 6 bases from V and 3 bases from J; junction bases left unmatched: 7. This CDR3 contains 14 residues. CDR3 DNA sequence: TGTGCCAGCAGCCCTGTGGGACAGCACTATGGCTACACCTTC. Its protein product is CASSPVGQHYGYTF.

This sequence joins TRBV6-1 and TRBJ2-3; weak D call: TRBD1 (6 bases). Between the trimmed V and J ends, which lost 6 bases and 3 bases, there was a span of 16 bases. This CDR3 is built from 15 residues. In germline, CDR1 is MNHNS, CDR2 SASEGT. CDR3 sequence (DNA): TGTGCCAGCAGGACAGGCCCAGGGGCGACAGATACGCAGTATTTT. This encodes CASRTGPGATDTQYF.

The chain couples TRBV7-8 to TRBJ2-7; 14 nucleotides line up with TRBD2. Germline loops: CDR1 SGHVS, CDR2 FQNEAQ. The CDR3 totals 14 residues. The V segment lost 5 bases and the J segment 7 bases; nucleotides outside the gene matches: 4. CDR3 in DNA: TGTGCCAGCAGCCTCGGACTAGCGGGGGGTGAGCAGTACTTC. Translated, it gives CASSLGLAGGEQYF.

The chain recombines TRBV28 with TRBJ2-1; 7 bases match TRBD2. The CDR3 runs 15 residues. Germline CDR1 and CDR2: MDHEN and SYDVKM. The V gene end was trimmed by 5 bases and the J gene end by 5 bases; junction bases not matched to a gene: 9. The CDR3 region is CASSPRTRQNNEQFF. The CDR3 bases are TGTGCCAGCAGTCCCCGGACTAGACAAAACAATGAGCAGTTCTTC.

The CDR3 protein is CASSEFGTGGRDEQFF. Written as DNA, the CDR3 is TGTGCCAGCAGTGAGTTCGGGACAGGGGGCAGGGATGAGCAGTTCTTC. The V call is TRBV6-4, the J call TRBJ2-1; 12 bases are a match to TRBD1. There are 16 residues in the CDR3. The germline CDR1 and CDR2 sequences are MRHNA and SNTAGT. The V segment lost 3 bases and the J segment 8 bases; nucleotides outside the gene matches: 8.

The chain links TRBV7-2 to TRBJ2-1; 9 bases fit TRBD2. Trimming at V came to 5 bases and at J to 5 bases, leaving 13 bases not matched to a gene. Germline-derived CDR1 and CDR2 are SGHTA and FQGNSA. The CDR3 is 17 residues long. Here the CDR3 reads CASSLRVAGVADNEQFF. The CDR3 DNA reads as TGTGCCAGCAGCCTTCGGGTAGCGGGAGTCGCAGACAATGAGCAGTTCTTC.

J is TRBJ2-7 and V is TRBV27, with 8 bases identical to TRBD1. The trim removed 0 bases at V and 7 bases at J, leaving 8 bases unmatched. Germline-derived CDR1 and CDR2 are MNHEY and SMNVEV (reference sequence). The CDR3 runs to 15 residues. The CDR3 loop is CASSLSSRGLGEQYF. In DNA, the CDR3 is TGTGCCAGCAGTTTATCCAGCAGGGGGCTCGGTGAGCAGTACTTC.

This clone was seen just once. V usage is TRBV30 and J usage is TRBJ2-3, with TRBD2 identical over 10 bases. This CDR3 has 19 residues. CDR1 is GTSNPN and CDR2 is SVGIG in the germline V gene (reference sequence). With 4 bases clipped from V and 0 bases from J, the junction kept 16 bases outside the gene matches. CDR3 DNA: TGTGCCTGGACCGTACGGAGGAGGACTAGCGGACTTAGCACAGATACGCAGTATTTT. This encodes CAWTVRRRTSGLSTDTQYF.

This clone was observed a single time. The chain has TRBV19 and TRBJ1-2; possibly TRBD1 for D (6 bases). The CDR3 is made up of 12 amino acids. Germline loops: CDR1 LNHDA, CDR2 SQIVND (reference sequence). The V end was cut by 6 bases, the J end by 7 bases, with 12 bases between. CDR3 in DNA: TGTGCCAGTAGCTTGGGGGCCCTTGGCTACACCTTC. The encoded protein is CASSLGALGYTF.

This clone was recorded only once. Distinct nucleotide sequences in the sample also encode this CDR3. The chain recombines TRBV6-1 with TRBJ1-1, with D tentatively TRBD1 (5 bases). The germline gives CDR1 MNHNS, CDR2 SASEGT. Trimming took 6 bases from V and 2 from J, leaving 10 bases between them. The CDR3 runs 13 residues. The CDR3 is CASRRGLNTEAFF. CDR3 coding DNA: TGTGCCAGCAGGAGGGGACTCAACACTGAAGCTTTCTTT.

The genes are TRBV5-6 and TRBJ2-1; TRBD2 matches at 11 bases. The junction had 5 bases not matched to a gene; V was cut back by 0 bases and J by 0 bases. This CDR3 is 18 amino acids long. The germline gives CDR1 SGHDT, CDR2 YYEEEE. The CDR3, as DNA: TGTGCCAGCAGCTTGGATTTAGCGGGAGGGAGCTCCTACAATGAGCAGTTCTTC. Its protein is CASSLDLAGGSSYNEQFF.

The rearrangement joins TRBV19 to TRBJ1-1; a possible D gene is TRBD1 (6 bases). V gave up 3 bases and J gave up 0 bases, with 11 bases separating them. Germline V gives CDR1 LNHDA, CDR2 SQIVND (reference sequence). This CDR3 comprises 15 residues. CDR3 coding DNA: TGTGCCAGTAGTATCAGGCAGGGGCTGAACACTGAAGCTTTCTTT. It yields the protein CASSIRQGLNTEAFF.

This sequence joins TRBV5-4 and TRBJ1-2; the D gene is possibly TRBD1 (5 bases). Germline-derived CDR1 and CDR2 are SGHNT and YYREEE (reference sequence). Trimming took 2 bases from V and 8 from J, leaving 10 bases between them. The CDR3 extends over 12 amino acids. CDR3 sequence (DNA): TGTGCCAGCAGCTTAGGATGGGGCGGCTACACCTTC. Translated, it gives CASSLGWGGYTF.

This clone appeared once. The rearrangement joins TRBV11-1 to TRBJ2-7; possible D gene TRBD1, 6 bases. Germline V gene data show CDR1 as SGHAT and CDR2 as FQDESV (reference sequence). This CDR3 contains 15 residues. V gave up 0 bases and J gave up 3 bases, with 12 bases separating them. The CDR3 DNA reads TGTGCCAGCAGCTTAGCTACAGGGTTGGTCTACGAGCAGTACTTC. Protein product: CASSLATGLVYEQYF. The full variable domain, rest sourced from reference TRBV11-1 and TRBJ2-7, is EAEVAQSPRYKITEKSQAVAFWCDPISGHATLYWYRQILGQGPELLVQFQDESVVDDSQLPKDRFSAERLKGVDSTLKIQPAELGDSAMYLCASSLATGLVYEQYFGPGTRLTVT.

The V and J genes are TRBV5-6 and TRBJ1-5, with D tentatively TRBD1 (6 bases). Trimming removed 6 bases at V and 0 bases at J, with 16 bases between. CDR3 length: 16 residues. Germline V gives CDR1 SGHDT, CDR2 YYEEEE. CDR3 region: CASTQMTGHSNQPQHF. DNA for the CDR3: TGTGCCAGCACCCAAATGACAGGCCATAGCAATCAGCCCCAGCATTTT. The variable domain in full, with the rest retrieved from reference TRBV5-6 and TRBJ1-5, is DAGVTQSPTHLIKTRGQQVTLRCSPKSGHDTVSWYQQALGQGPQFIFQYYEEEERQRGNFPDRFSGHQFPNYSSELNVNALLLGDSALYLCASTQMTGHSNQPQHFGDGTRLSIL.

V usage is TRBV18 and J usage is TRBJ1-2; D gene ambiguous. The ends were cut back, 2 bases at V and 2 bases at J, with 6 bases in the middle. From germline, CDR1 is KGHSH and CDR2 LQKENI. The CDR3 runs to 13 residues. Here the CDR3 reads CASSPTLNYGYTF. In nucleotides, the CDR3 is TGTGCCAGCTCACCAACCCTAAACTATGGCTACACCTTC.

The chain recombines TRBV19 with TRBJ1-3, with D unclear. With 5 bases removed from V and 5 bases from J, the gap between germline ends came to 19 bases. The CDR3 has 16 amino acids. Looked up from germline, CDR1 is LNHDA and CDR2 is SQIVND (reference sequence). The chain's CDR3 is CASSSRGGPLRNTIYF. CDR3 in DNA: TGTGCCAGTAGTTCCCGAGGCGGCCCTCTTCGAAACACCATATATTTT.

The V gene is TRBV27, the J gene TRBJ2-4; D is possibly TRBD1 (6 bases). The CDR3 loop spans 14 amino acids. The V gene lost 3 bases and the J gene lost 8 bases, with 14 bases spanning the gap. Germline V gene lookup returns CDR1 MNHEY and CDR2 SMNVEV (reference sequence). CDR3 loop: CASSFGAGEYIQYF. The CDR3 bases are TGTGCCAGCAGTTTTGGAGCAGGGGAATACATTCAGTACTTC.

The sample holds one count of this clone. V and J are TRBV19 and TRBJ1-2; no clear D gene. CDR1 and CDR2 from the germline V gene are LNHDA and SQIVND (reference sequence). This CDR3 contains 14 residues. V was cut by 6 bases and J by 8 bases, with 19 bases left in between. Here the CDR3 DNA reads TGTGCCAGTAGCCCCCCGGGAAGAAGGTGGGGCTACACCTTC. It specifies CASSPPGRRWGYTF.

The rearrangement links TRBV7-2 to TRBJ2-2, with D maybe TRBD1 (5 bases). Trimming shortened V by 8 bases and J by 1 base, and 8 bases separated the two germline ends. Per the germline V gene, CDR1 is SGHTA and CDR2 is FQGNSA. This CDR3 region has 13 residues. CDR3 nucleotide sequence: TGTGCCAGCCGCAGGGTGAACACCGGGGAGCTGTTTTTT. This sequence encodes CASRRVNTGELFF.

The CDR3 is CASSLSADNEQFF. The CDR3 DNA follows: TGTGCCAGCAGTTTATCCGCGGACAATGAGCAGTTCTTC. V gene TRBV27 combines with J gene TRBJ2-1; D not certain. Germline CDR1 and CDR2: MNHEY and SMNVEV (reference sequence). The CDR3 runs 13 residues. Trimming shortened V by 0 bases and J by 5 bases, and 5 bases separated the two germline ends.

The rearrangement joins TRBV9 to TRBJ2-7; maybe TRBD1 (5 bases). Germline lookup yields CDR1 SGDLS and CDR2 YYNGEE. This CDR3 has 14 amino acids. The V gene lost 0 bases and the J gene lost 2 bases, with 9 bases spanning the gap. DNA of the CDR3: TGTGCCAGCAGCGTAGCAGGGATGGCCTACGAGCAGTACTTC. Protein product: CASSVAGMAYEQYF.

The rearrangement joins TRBV7-6 to TRBJ1-5; D gene ambiguous. Trimming pared 4 bases from V and 4 bases from J, leaving 8 bases between. There are 13 residues in the CDR3. CDR1 and CDR2 from the germline V gene are SGHVS and FNYEAQ. CDR3 sequence reads: CASSSTENQPQHF. CDR3 bases: TGTGCCAGCAGCTCAACAGAAAATCAGCCCCAGCATTTT. The entire variable domain, with the rest obtained from reference TRBV7-6 and TRBJ1-5, is as follows: GAGVSQSPRYKVTKRGQDVALRCDPISGHVSLYWYRQALGQGPEFLTYFNYEAQQDKSGLPNDRFSAERPEGSISTLTIQRTEQRDSAMYRCASSSTENQPQHFGDGTRLSIL.